One and the same sample provided the 3 T cell receptor beta chains below, sequenced in a study of graft-versus-host responses after intestinal transplantation. Sequencing used immunoSEQ multiplex PCR; TCRdb keeps in-frame clones, though not all of them. The profile covers about 20,000 clones, with about nine tenths appearing a single time and 40% to 60% taken by the ten largest. Sequencing was performed on bone marrow, taken roughly 19 weeks after transplant. These TCRs come from a human patient who received an intestinal transplant, so some T cells may come from the graft donor.

The chain uses TRBV19 and TRBJ1-1, with D possibly matching TRBD1 (5 bases). The V and J ends lost 7 bases and 6 bases respectively, with 18 bases between them. The CDR3 is 14 amino acids. Germline loops: CDR1 LNHDA, CDR2 SQIVND (reference sequence). The CDR3 coding sequence is TGTGCCAGTACCATAACGGGGGGAGGCTCTGAAGCTTTCTTT. As protein: CASTITGGGSEAFF. Full variable domain (remainder filled in from reference TRBV19 and TRBJ1-1): DGGITQSPKYLFRKEGQNVTLSCEQNLNHDAMYWYRQDPGQGLRLIYYSQIVNDFQKGDIAEGYSVSREKKESFPLTVTSAQKNPTAFYLCASTITGGGSEAFFGQGTRLTVV.

The chain uses TRBV9 and TRBJ2-1; D tentatively reads TRBD1 or TRBD2 (5 bases each). The germline CDR1 and CDR2 sequences are SGDLS and YYNGEE. V was shortened by 0 bases and J by 6 bases, with 16 bases between the two germline ends. The CDR3 is 16 residues long. CDR3 sequence: CASSVGRDPAGNEQFF. CDR3 DNA sequence: TGTGCCAGCAGCGTAGGACGGGACCCGGCAGGCAATGAGCAGTTCTTC.

The chain has TRBV30 and TRBJ2-7, with a weak D call TRBD2 (6 bases). The V end was cut by 0 bases, the J end by 4 bases, with 10 bases between. Germline V gene sequence: CDR1 GTSNPN, CDR2 SVGIG (reference sequence). The CDR3 contains 13 residues. The CDR3 here is CAWSVLASYEQYF. CDR3 sequence (DNA): TGTGCCTGGAGTGTACTAGCATCTTACGAGCAGTACTTC. Variable domain in full (rest from reference TRBV30 and TRBJ2-7): SQTIHQWPATLVQPVGSPLSLECTVEGTSNPNLYWYRQAAGRGLQLLFYSVGIGQISSEVPQNLSASRPQDRQFILSSKKLLLSDSGFYLCAWSVLASYEQYFGPGTRLTVT.